A selection of T cell receptor beta chains follows, all from one sample in a study of OX40 agonist ivuxolimab in advanced cancers. Method: immunoSEQ multiplex PCR; TCRdb's copy keeps in-frame clones and lacks some. The sample includes about 50,000 clones, 70% to 90% of them seen just once. The source was CD4+ or CD8+ T cells sorted from blood, collected in a trial of the OX40 agonist ivuxolimab. These receptors all stem from an adult with an advanced solid tumor such as melanoma, head and neck, liver or kidney cancer. Both conserved end residues are trimmed from each CDR3.

v_gene,j_gene,CDR3aa
TRBV5-6,TRBJ2-3,ASSIDEDVVSDTQY
TRBV5-8,TRBJ2-7,ASSHGQYEQY
TRBV29-1,TRBJ2-3,SVTGTRDTQY
TRBV29-1,TRBJ2-3,SDGRPGGPADTQY
TRBV6-5,TRBJ1-2,ASRPTGIRNGYT
TRBV7-9,TRBJ1-2,ASSSRGGPDGYT
TRBV5-6,TRBJ2-5,ASSLGTSYQETQY
TRBV20-1,TRBJ2-2,SASRGRELF
TRBV6-5,TRBJ2-7,ASTLREGSYEQY
TRBV27,TRBJ1-1,ASSLSGGMNTEAF
TRBV2,TRBJ2-7,ASRGTYHEQY
TRBV30,TRBJ1-2,AWSVWEQPYYT
TRBV7-9,TRBJ2-7,ASSLERSSYEQY
TRBV28,TRBJ2-3,ASSLRASQRLGDTQY
TRBV27,TRBJ2-5,ASSFAGRAQETQY
TRBV6-1,TRBJ1-2,ASSEGRGVSSGYT
TRBV7-3,TRBJ2-1,ASSNHDNEQF
TRBV5-6,TRBJ2-7,ASSSSYEQY
TRBV27,TRBJ1-5,ASSPIDNQPQH
TRBV7-3,TRBJ2-7,ASSAEEKSYEQY
TRBV5-4,TRBJ2-5,ASSFDDSGDQETQY
TRBV13,TRBJ2-2,ASSPDTGELF
TRBV5-1,TRBJ2-5,ASSISAGREIQETQY